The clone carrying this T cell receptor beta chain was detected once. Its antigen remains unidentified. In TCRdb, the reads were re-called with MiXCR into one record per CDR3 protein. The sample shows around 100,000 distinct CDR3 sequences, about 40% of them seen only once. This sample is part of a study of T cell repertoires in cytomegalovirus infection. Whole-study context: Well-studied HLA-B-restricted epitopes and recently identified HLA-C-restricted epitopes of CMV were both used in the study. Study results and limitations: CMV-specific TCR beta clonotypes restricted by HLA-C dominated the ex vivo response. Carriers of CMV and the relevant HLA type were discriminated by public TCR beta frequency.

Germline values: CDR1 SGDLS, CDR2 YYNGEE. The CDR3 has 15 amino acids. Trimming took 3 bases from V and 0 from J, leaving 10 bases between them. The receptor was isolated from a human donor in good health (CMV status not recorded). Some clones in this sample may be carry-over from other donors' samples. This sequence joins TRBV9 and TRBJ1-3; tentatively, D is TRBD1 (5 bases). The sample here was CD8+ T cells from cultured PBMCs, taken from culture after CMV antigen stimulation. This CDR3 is CASSAQADSGNTIYF. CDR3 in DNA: TGTGCCAGCAGCGCACAGGCTGACTCTGGAAACACCATATATTTT.